The T cell receptor (beta chain) under discussion was sequenced for a study of cytomegalovirus exposure and HLA in healthy donors. Points from the study as a whole: A later analysis reported that several of the most significant clusters appeared to be linked to common viral pathogens, among them Epstein-Barr virus. For presence/absence analyses, sequencing depth was assumed to be roughly uniform across donors. The authors later found HLA-associated TCR beta chains more clonally expanded than equally common others.

CDR3 length: 12 amino acids. CDR1 MDHEN and CDR2 SYDVKM come from the germline V gene. Worth noting for this clone: Antigen: not known. Sequence at one end of the junction differs from germline and may be a read error.

The PCR employed 60 Vbeta primers together with 13 Jbeta primers. Method: immunoSEQ multiplex PCR; TCRdb's copy keeps in-frame clones and lacks some. The repertoire holds roughly 120,000 clones, over 15% seen once, with under 2.5% in the top ten. The sequence derives from a woman aged 18-29 years in good health and CMV-seronegative. The V and J genes are TRBV28 and TRBJ1-1; 8 bases are shared with TRBD1. The sample consisted of PBMCs. The CDR3 here is CATGVMNTEAFF. CDR3 nucleotides: TGCGCGACAGGGGTCATGAACACTGAAGCTTTCTTT.